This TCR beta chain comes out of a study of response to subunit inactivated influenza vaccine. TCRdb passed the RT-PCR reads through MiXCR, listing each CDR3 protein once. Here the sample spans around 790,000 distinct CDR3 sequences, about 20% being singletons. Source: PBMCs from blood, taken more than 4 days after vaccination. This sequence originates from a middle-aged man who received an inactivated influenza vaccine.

CDR3 in amino acids: CASSRMRENTGELFF. The CDR3 DNA reads TGTGCCAGCAGCCGAATGCGGGAGAACACCGGGGAGCTGTTTTTT. The chain is built from TRBV11-2 and TRBJ2-2; a possible D gene is TRBD2 (6 bases). Between the trimmed V and J ends, which lost 5 bases and 1 base, there was a span of 11 bases. The germline CDR1 and CDR2 sequences are SGHAT and FQNNGV. There are 15 residues in the CDR3.